The 12 T cell receptor beta chains presented below share a single source sample, sequenced in a study of early T cells in non-severe SARS-CoV-2 infection. Each CDR3 protein gets one entry after TCRdb re-called the 5' RACE reads with MiXCR. The top ten clones hold roughly 6% of a sample with tens of thousands of distinct CDR3 sequences, about an eighth of them seen once. The specimen was whole blood, collected at baseline. The receptors stem from an adult who was a healthcare worker with PCR-confirmed SARS-CoV-2 infection or an uninfected control (not recorded which).

This clonotype was counted at least ten times. The V gene is TRBV13, the J gene TRBJ1-4; no definite D call. In germline, CDR1 is PRHDT, CDR2 FYEKMQ (reference sequence). The CDR3 loop spans 14 amino acids. Trimming cost V 3 bases and J 12 bases, with 17 bases left between them. The CDR3 sequence is CASSLVGYDGELFF. As DNA, the CDR3 is TGTGCCAGCAGCTTGGTTGGCTATGACGGGGAACTGTTTTTT.

This clonotype was seen repeatedly, ten times or more. The V gene is TRBV6-2 or TRBV6-3, the J gene TRBJ1-2, with 9 bases lining up with TRBD1. The CDR3 runs 14 residues. The V and J ends lost 6 bases and 3 bases, in that order; junction bases with no gene match: 5. Germline CDR1 is MNHEY and CDR2 is SVGEGT. CDR3 sequence reads: CASSYRGRDYGYTF. CDR3 bases: TGTGCCAGCAGCTACAGGGGGCGCGACTATGGCTACACCTTC.

The chain joins TRBV2 to TRBJ2-5; TRBD1 is a possible D gene (5 bases). This CDR3 is 12 amino acids long. Germline CDR1 reads SNHLY; CDR2 reads FYNNEI. The V end lost 9 bases, the J end lost 0 bases, and 8 bases lay between the germline ends. The CDR3: CARTAYQETQYF. CDR3 DNA: TGTGCCAGGACAGCGTACCAAGAGACCCAGTACTTC.

This clonotype was seen only a few times. This chain joins TRBV4-3 and TRBJ1-3; perhaps TRBD1 as D (5 bases). Germline CDR1 LGHNA, CDR2 YSLEER. CDR3 size: 15 residues. V shed 0 bases and J shed 4 bases, with 10 bases lying between them. CDR3 in DNA: TGCGCCAGCAGCCAAGATTCAGGGCCCGGAAACACCATATATTTT. Translating gives CASSQDSGPGNTIYF.

Ten or more counts support this clonotype. The J gene is TRBJ1-4, the V gene TRBV3-1; D unclear. The CDR3 consists of 16 residues. CDR1 is LGHDT, CDR2 YNNKEL, per germline (reference sequence). V dropped 3 bases and J dropped 0 bases, with 11 bases sitting between them. CDR3 region: CASSHSGVSTNEKLFF. DNA of the CDR3: TGTGCCAGCAGCCACAGCGGAGTCTCAACTAATGAAAAACTGTTTTTT.

The V gene is TRBV28, the J gene TRBJ1-1; D not resolved. Trimming left V 2 bases short and J 1 base short, with 2 bases between. The length of the CDR3 is 12 residues. The V gene's germline CDR1 is MDHEN and CDR2 SYDVKM. CDR3 DNA sequence: TGTGCCAGCAGTTTAACGAACACTGAAGCTTTCTTT. This translates into CASSLTNTEAFF.

This clonotype showed up just a few times. The chain employs TRBV6-2 or TRBV6-3 and TRBJ2-7; 7 bases map to TRBD1. V lost 4 bases and J lost 0; bases outside the gene matches: 3. CDR1 and CDR2 from the germline V gene are MNHEY and SVGEGT. The CDR3 is 14 amino acids. The CDR3 DNA is TGTGCCAGCAGTTTGGGACAGAGCTCCTACGAGCAGTACTTC. This gives the protein CASSLGQSSYEQYF.

The chain recombines TRBV7-9 with TRBJ2-7; maybe TRBD1 (5 bases). Germline-derived CDR1 and CDR2 are SEHNR and FQNEAQ (reference sequence). V lost 1 base and J 0 bases, leaving 16 bases between the germline ends. CDR3 length: 17 residues. In nucleotides, the CDR3 is TGTGCCAGCAGCTTAGGCCTTGACAGCAAATACTCCTACGAGCAGTACTTC. Translated: CASSLGLDSKYSYEQYF.

This clonotype was recorded many times. The chain carries TRBV7-3 and TRBJ2-2, with 7 bases fitting TRBD1. With V trimmed by 1 base and J by 4 bases, 6 bases remained unmatched. In germline, CDR1 is SGHTA, CDR2 FQGTGA. This CDR3 comprises 16 residues. The CDR3 sequence: CASSLSTGASTGELFF. The DNA for the CDR3 is TGTGCCAGCAGCTTAAGTACAGGGGCGAGCACCGGGGAGCTGTTTTTT.

The chain has TRBV6-6 and TRBJ2-5, with unresolved D. V lost 0 bases, J lost 1 base, and 6 bases lay in between. Germline CDR1 is MNHNY and CDR2 is SVGAGI (reference sequence). The CDR3 length is 14 residues. The CDR3 loop reads CASSYSQIQETQYF. DNA for the CDR3: TGTGCCAGCAGTTACTCCCAGATCCAAGAGACCCAGTACTTC.

This clonotype was seen a handful of times. This chain uses TRBV7-9 with TRBJ2-1; D possibly corresponds to TRBD2 (6 bases). The CDR3 totals 18 residues. V was pared by 5 bases and J by 0 bases, with 20 bases between. Per germline, CDR1 SEHNR and CDR2 FQNEAQ (reference sequence). CDR3 coding DNA: TGTGCCAGCAGCCGGATCGAGCTAGCGCAAAGCTCCTACAATGAGCAGTTCTTC. It yields the protein CASSRIELAQSSYNEQFF.

The chain uses TRBV7-9 and TRBJ2-3; possible D gene TRBD2, 5 bases. Looked up from germline, CDR1 is SEHNR and CDR2 is FQNEAQ (reference sequence). This CDR3 region has 13 residues. CDR3 sequence reads: CGVARVSTDTQYF. The DNA for the CDR3 is TGTGGCGTCGCGCGGGTTAGCACAGATACGCAGTATTTT.